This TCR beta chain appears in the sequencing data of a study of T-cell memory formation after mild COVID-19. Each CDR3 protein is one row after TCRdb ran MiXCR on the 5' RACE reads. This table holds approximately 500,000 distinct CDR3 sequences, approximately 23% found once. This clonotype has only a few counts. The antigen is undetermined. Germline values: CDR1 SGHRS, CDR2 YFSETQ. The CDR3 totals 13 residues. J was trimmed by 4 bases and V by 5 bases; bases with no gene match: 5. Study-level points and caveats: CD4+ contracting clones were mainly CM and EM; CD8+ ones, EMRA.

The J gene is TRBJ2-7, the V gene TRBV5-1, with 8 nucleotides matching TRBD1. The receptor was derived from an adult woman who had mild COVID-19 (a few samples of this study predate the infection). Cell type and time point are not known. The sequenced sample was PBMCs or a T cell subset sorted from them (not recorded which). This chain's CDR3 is CASRQGGIYEQYF. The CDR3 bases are TGCGCCAGCAGACAGGGGGGAATTTACGAGCAGTACTTC.